This T cell receptor beta chain comes out of a study of blood T cell repertoires in COVID-19 (dated by TCRdb to about 2020). Study-wide context: Samples covering the acute and convalescent phases of COVID-19 were provided by collaborators in the United States, Italy and Spain. The prospective study material was composed of cDNA or gDNA derived from T cells, B-cell-depleted T cells, or PBMCs. Deeply sampled blood TCRbeta repertoires from subjects exposed to, actively infected with, or recovered from COVID-19 were included in the dataset. The repertoires were released in a freely available public database meant as a resource for research on the immune response to SARS-CoV-2. Samples were obtained from the ongoing ImmuneRACE study (first 160 participants) and from 1,200 or so subjects provided by 6 global collaborators. Nearly every sample came with metadata listing a de-identified subject ID, COVID-19 status, age in years and sex. HLA class I and class II types, where available, came from metadata supplied by the sample provider rather than from assay-based typing. The paper as a whole reports these results and caveats: How much clinical and demographic metadata was included differed by source and by participant, and the metadata was provided uncurated.

About this clone: The clone's antigen remains unknown. No base quality information exists; no much larger clone differs at one position.

The CDR3 starts with the cysteine, ends with the phenylalanine, and has 15 residues. The DNA shown is the 45-base CDR3, in frame from base 1. The junction shows trimming of 6 bases on V and 2 bases on J, and the gene matches do not reach 5 bases of it. Sequences SNHLY (CDR1) and FYNNEI (CDR2) are obtained from the germline V gene. TCRbeta CDR3 regions were amplified from genomic DNA using the immunoSEQ Assay, a bias-controlled multiplex PCR. As for the original processing: Within the assay, amplification of reference gene primers was used to estimate how many nucleated cells each sample contained. Sequence reads were collapsed and filtered to measure the absolute abundance of every unique TCRbeta CDR3 rearrangement. For each sample, productive Simpson clonality was calculated as the square root of Simpson's diversity index across productive rearrangements. The source is immuneACCESS, and TCRdb retained only in-frame sequences with V and J called. Part of the clones is not carried over; for the studies checked, unresolved V genes explain less than half of this, and the remainder is unexplained. The DNA was the basis for D and trimming; V, J and clone size are from that table. This sample lists 69,000 or so clones; more than 80% were detected once. The ten biggest clones cover 10% to 15% of the sample.

At one collaborating source in Seattle, patients were enrolled during active infection and were followed longitudinally through the course of disease. The collaborating institutions used their own protocols to collect whole blood in K2EDTA tubes. Collaborator samples were shipped for TCRbeta analysis as frozen whole blood, isolated PBMCs, or DNA extracted from either sample type. The rearrangement combines TRBV2 with TRBJ2-5, and TRBD1 aligns with 11 junction nucleotides. The sequencing input was peripheral blood. The receptor comes from a man aged 45-60 years with COVID-19, enrolled during active disease. In nucleotides, the sequence is TGTGCCAGCAGGGGGGGACAGGGGGATCAAGAGACCCAGTACTTC. Translated, this is CASRGGQGDQETQYF.